The TCR beta chain under discussion was sequenced for a study of regulatory T cells in long-lasting Graves disease. Overall study context: Those with persistent Graves' disease had received antithyroid drugs for over 5 years with positive TSH receptor antibodies.

Trimming cost V 2 bases and J 3 bases, with 13 bases left between them. The CDR3 contains 14 residues. Germline V lookup: CDR1 GTSNPN, CDR2 SVGIG (reference sequence). Time point of the sample: persistent/refractory GD, antithyroid drugs over 5 years with positive TRAb. From PBMCs, RNA was extracted and then used to make the TCR library. Notes on the study in general: When disease was persistent, TRBV28, TRBJ1-2 and TRBJ2-5 were the favored segments. Persistent Graves' patients showed a TCR diversity that was lower than that of newly diagnosed ones.

Comment on this clonotype: Antigen: not known.

CDR3 regions were amplified by Arm-PCR using iRepertoire HTBI primers to build TCR beta libraries. As processed by the authors: Looking across samples, the authors found about 62 TRBV and 14 to 15 TRBJ segments. From the multiplex PCR reads, TCRdb called clonotypes with MiXCR, one entry per CDR3 protein. TCRdb, rather than the study authors, made the V and J calls. The table has 420,000 or so distinct CDR3 sequences, around 20% seen once. This sequence was found in a female donor with Graves disease. The chain has TRBV30 and TRBJ1-2, with a weak D call TRBD1 (6 bases). The sample was peripheral blood mononuclear cells (PBMCs), taken when the disease was refractory, from a patient treated with antithyroid drugs. CDR3 DNA: TGTGCCTGGAGTACGACAGGAACAGACTATGGCTACACCTTC. It translates to CAWSTTGTDYGYTF.